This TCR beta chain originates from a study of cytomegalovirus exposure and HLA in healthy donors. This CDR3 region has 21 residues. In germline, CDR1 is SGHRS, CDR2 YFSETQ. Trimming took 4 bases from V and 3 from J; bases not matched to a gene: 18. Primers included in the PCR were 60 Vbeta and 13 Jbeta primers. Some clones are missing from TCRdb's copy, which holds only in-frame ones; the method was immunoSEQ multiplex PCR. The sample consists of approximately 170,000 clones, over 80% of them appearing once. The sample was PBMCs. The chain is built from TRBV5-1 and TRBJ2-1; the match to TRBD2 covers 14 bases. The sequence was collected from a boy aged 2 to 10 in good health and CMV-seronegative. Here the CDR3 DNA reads TGCGCCAGCAGCCAAAGGGGACTAGCGGGAGTAAACCCTACCTACTACAATGAGCAGTTCTTC. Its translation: CASSQRGLAGVNPTYYNEQFF.